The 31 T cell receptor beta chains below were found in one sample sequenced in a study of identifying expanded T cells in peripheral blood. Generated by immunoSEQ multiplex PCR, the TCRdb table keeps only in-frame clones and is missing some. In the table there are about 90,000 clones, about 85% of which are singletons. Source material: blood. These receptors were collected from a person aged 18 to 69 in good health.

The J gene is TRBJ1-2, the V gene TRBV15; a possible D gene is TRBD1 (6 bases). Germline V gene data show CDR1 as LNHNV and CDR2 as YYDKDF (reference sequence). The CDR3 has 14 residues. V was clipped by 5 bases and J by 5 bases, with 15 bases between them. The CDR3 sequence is CATSRGAGAYGYTF. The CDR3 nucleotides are TGTGCCACCAGCCGGGGGGCAGGGGCTTATGGCTACACCTTC. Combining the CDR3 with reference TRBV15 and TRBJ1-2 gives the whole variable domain DAMVIQNPRYQVTQFGKPVTLSCSQTLNHNVMYWYQQKSSQAPKLLFHYYDKDFNNEADTPDNFQSRRPNTSFCFLDIRSPGLGDTAMYLCATSRGAGAYGYTFGSGTRLTVV.

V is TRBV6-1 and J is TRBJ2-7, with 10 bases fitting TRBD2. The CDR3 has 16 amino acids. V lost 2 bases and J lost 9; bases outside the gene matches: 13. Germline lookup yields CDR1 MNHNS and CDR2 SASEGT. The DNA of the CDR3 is TGTGCCAGCAGTGAATCCCCTAGCGGGGGACGTTCCCGGCAGTACTTC. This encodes CASSESPSGGRSRQYF.

CDR3 coding DNA: TGTGCCAGCTCACGGGGCAGGGGCTATGGCTACACCTTC. Translation gives CASSRGRGYGYTF. The chain has TRBV18 and TRBJ1-2; possible D gene TRBD1, 6 bases. The CDR3 extends over 13 amino acids. The V gene lost 4 bases and the J gene lost 4 bases, with 10 bases spanning the gap. The germline CDR1 and CDR2 sequences are KGHSH and LQKENI.

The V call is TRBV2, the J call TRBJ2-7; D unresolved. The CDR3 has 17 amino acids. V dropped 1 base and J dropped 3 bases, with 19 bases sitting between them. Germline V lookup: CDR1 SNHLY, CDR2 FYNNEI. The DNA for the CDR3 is TGTGCCAGCAGTGAAGGTCGAGACACTCTGAAGTACTACGAGCAGTACTTC. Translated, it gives CASSEGRDTLKYYEQYF.

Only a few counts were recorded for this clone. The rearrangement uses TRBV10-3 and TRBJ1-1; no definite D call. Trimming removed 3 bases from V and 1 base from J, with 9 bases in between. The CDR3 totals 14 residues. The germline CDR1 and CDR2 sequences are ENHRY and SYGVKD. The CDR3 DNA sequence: TGTGCCATCAGTGATGTCATACAGAACACTGAAGCTTTCTTT. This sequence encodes CAISDVIQNTEAFF.

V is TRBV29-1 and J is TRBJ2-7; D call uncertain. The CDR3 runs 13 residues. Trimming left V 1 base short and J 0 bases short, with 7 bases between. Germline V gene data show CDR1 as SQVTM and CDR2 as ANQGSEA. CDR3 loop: CSVEVTSSYEQYF. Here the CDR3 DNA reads TGCAGCGTTGAAGTAACCTCCTCCTACGAGCAGTACTTC.

The CDR3, as DNA: TGCGCCAGCAGTGATAGACAGGGCGGTACGCAGTATTTT. This translates into CASSDRQGGTQYF. The J gene is TRBJ2-3, the V gene TRBV10-1; 7 nucleotides align to TRBD1. V gave up 3 bases and J gave up 8 bases; unmatched junction bases: 5. This CDR3 is 13 amino acids long. Germline assignment: CDR1 WNHNN and CDR2 SYGVQD (reference sequence).

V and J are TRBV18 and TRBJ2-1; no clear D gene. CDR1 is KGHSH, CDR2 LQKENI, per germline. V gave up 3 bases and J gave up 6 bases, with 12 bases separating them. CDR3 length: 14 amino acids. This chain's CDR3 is CASSPNSLVNEQFF. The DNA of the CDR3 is TGTGCCAGCTCACCGAACTCCCTAGTCAATGAGCAGTTCTTC.

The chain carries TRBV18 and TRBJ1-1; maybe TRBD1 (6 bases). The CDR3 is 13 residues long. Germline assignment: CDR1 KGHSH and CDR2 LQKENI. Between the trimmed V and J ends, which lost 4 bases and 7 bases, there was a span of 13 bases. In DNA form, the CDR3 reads TGTGCCAGCTCACTTACAAGGGGGGATGAAGCTTTCTTT. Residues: CASSLTRGDEAFF. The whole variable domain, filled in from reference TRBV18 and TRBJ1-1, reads NAGVMQNPRHLVRRRGQEARLRCSPMKGHSHVYWYRQLPEEGLKFMVYLQKENIIDESGMPKERFSAEFPKEGPSILRIQQVVRGDSAAYFCASSLTRGDEAFFGQGTRLTVV.

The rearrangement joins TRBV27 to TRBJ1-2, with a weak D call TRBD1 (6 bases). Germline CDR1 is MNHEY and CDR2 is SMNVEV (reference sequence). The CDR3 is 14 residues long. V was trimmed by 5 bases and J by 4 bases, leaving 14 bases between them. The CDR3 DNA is TGTGCCAGCAGTCGATTACAGGGCGGCTATGGCTACACCTTC. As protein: CASSRLQGGYGYTF.

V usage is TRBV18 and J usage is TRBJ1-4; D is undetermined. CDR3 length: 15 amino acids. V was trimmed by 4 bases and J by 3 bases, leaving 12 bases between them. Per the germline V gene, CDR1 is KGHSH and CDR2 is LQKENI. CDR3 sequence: CASSLHAGPNEKLFF. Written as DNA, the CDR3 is TGTGCCAGCTCACTACACGCGGGTCCTAATGAAAAACTGTTTTTT.

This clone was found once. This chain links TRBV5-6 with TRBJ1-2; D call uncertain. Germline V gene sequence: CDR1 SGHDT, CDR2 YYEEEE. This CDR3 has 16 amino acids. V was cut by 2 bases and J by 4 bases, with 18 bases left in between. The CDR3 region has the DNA TGTGCCAGCAGCTTAACCAGGCTATACATACCCTATGGCTACACCTTC. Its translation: CASSLTRLYIPYGYTF. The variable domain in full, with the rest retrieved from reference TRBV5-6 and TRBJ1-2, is DAGVTQSPTHLIKTRGQQVTLRCSPKSGHDTVSWYQQALGQGPQFIFQYYEEEERQRGNFPDRFSGHQFPNYSSELNVNALLLGDSALYLCASSLTRLYIPYGYTFGSGTRLTVV.

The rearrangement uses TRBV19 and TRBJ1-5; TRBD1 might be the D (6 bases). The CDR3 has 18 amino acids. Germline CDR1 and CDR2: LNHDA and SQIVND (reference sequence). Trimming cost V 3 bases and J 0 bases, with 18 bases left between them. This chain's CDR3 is CASSIPDRSEYSNQPQHF. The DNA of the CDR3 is TGTGCCAGTAGTATCCCCGACAGGTCCGAATATAGCAATCAGCCCCAGCATTTT.

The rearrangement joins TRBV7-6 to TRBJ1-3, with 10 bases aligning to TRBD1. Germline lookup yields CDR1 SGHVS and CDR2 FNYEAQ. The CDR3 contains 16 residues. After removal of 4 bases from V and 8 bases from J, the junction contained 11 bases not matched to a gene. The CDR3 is CASSSWTGGTGDTIYF. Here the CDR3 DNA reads TGTGCCAGCAGCTCGTGGACAGGGGGTACAGGCGACACCATATATTTT.

This CDR3 reads CASRLQGRVEAFF. CDR3 nucleotide sequence: TGTGCCAGCAGGTTACAGGGGAGAGTTGAAGCTTTCTTT. The genes are TRBV7-9 and TRBJ1-1, with 7 bases fitting TRBD1. CDR1 is SEHNR, CDR2 FQNEAQ, per germline (reference sequence). Trimming cost V 6 bases and J 7 bases; bases outside gene matches: 8. The CDR3 is 13 amino acids.

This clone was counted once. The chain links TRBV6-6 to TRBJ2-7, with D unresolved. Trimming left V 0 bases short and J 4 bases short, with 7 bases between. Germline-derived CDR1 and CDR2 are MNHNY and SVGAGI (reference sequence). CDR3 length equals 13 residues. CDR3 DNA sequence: TGTGCCAGCAGTTACTCGGATCGGTACGAGCAGTACTTC. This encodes CASSYSDRYEQYF.

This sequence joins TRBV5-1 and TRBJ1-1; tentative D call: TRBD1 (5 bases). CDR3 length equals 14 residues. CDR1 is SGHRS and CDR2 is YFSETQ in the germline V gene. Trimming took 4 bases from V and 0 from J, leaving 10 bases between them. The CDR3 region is CASSVGTVNTEAFF. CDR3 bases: TGCGCCAGCAGCGTGGGGACGGTGAACACTGAAGCTTTCTTT.

The CDR3, as DNA: TGTGCCAGCAGCTGGAGAGGGAGTAATCCGTCACCCCTCCACTTT. Amino acids: CASSWRGSNPSPLHF. The chain employs TRBV5-6 and TRBJ1-6; no definite D call. CDR1 is SGHDT and CDR2 is YYEEEE in the germline V gene. The germline V and J ends were trimmed by 3 bases and 10 bases, with 17 bases remaining between them. This CDR3 is built from 15 residues.

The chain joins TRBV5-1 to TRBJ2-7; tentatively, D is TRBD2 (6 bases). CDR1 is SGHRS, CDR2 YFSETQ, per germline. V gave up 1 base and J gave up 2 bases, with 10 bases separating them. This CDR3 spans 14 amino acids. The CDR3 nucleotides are TGCGCCAGCAGCTTGCGCGGGGAACCCTACGAGCAGTACTTC. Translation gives CASSLRGEPYEQYF.

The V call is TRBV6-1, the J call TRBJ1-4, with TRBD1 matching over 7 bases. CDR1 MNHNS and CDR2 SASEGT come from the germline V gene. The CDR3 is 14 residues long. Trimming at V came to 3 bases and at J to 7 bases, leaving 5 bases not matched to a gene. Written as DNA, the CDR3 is TGTGCCAGCAGTGATGAGGGGACAGCTGAAAAACTGTTTTTT. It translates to CASSDEGTAEKLFF.

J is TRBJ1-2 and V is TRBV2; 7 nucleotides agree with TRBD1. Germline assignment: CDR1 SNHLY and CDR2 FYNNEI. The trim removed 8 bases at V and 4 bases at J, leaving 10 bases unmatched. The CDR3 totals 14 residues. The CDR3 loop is CASRATGTVYGYTF. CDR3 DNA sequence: TGTGCCAGCCGTGCAACCGGGACAGTCTATGGCTACACCTTC.

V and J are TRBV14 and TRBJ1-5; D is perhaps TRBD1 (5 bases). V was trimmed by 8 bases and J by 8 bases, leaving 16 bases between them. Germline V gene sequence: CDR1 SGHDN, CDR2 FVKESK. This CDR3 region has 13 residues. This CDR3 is CASAGQVGKPQHF. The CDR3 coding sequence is TGTGCCAGCGCAGGGCAGGTCGGTAAGCCCCAGCATTTT.

The CDR3 reads CASSLTALSGGYTF. The CDR3 bases are TGCGCCAGCAGCCTCACAGCCCTATCCGGAGGCTACACCTTC. The rearrangement uses TRBV4-3 and TRBJ1-2; D gene ambiguous. Deletions cut 4 bases from V and 8 bases from J, with 17 bases between. Looked up from germline, CDR1 is LGHNA and CDR2 is YSLEER. CDR3 length: 14 residues.

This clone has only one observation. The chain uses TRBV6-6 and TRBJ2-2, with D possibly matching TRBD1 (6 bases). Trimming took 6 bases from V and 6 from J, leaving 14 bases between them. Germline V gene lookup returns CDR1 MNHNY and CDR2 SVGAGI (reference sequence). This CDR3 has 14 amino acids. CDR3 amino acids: CASRWTDYPGELFF. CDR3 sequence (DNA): TGTGCCAGCAGGTGGACAGATTATCCCGGGGAGCTGTTTTTT.

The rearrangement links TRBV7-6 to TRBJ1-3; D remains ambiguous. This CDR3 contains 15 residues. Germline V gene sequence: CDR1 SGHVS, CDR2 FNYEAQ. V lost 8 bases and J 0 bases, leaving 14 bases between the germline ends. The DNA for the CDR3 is TGTGCCAGCGGCCACGACGGTTCCTCTGGAAACACCATATATTTT. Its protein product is CASGHDGSSGNTIYF.

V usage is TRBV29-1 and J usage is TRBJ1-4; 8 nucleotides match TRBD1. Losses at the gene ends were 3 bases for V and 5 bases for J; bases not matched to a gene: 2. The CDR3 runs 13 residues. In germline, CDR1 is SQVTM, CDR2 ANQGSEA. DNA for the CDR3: TGCAGCGTTGATACAGGGGGGAATGAAAAACTGTTTTTT. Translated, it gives CSVDTGGNEKLFF.

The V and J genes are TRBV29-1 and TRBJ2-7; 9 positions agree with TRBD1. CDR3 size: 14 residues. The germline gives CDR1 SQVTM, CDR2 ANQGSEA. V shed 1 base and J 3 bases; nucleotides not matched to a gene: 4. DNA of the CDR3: TGCAGCGTTGAAGGGGGACAGGGTGGCTACGAGCAGTACTTC. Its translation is CSVEGGQGGYEQYF.

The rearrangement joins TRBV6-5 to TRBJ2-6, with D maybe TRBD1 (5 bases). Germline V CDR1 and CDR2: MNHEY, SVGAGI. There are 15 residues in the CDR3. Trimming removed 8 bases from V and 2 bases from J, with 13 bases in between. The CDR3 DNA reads TGTGCCAGCTTCCCCAGGGCCGCTGGGGCCAACGTCCTGACTTTC. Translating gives CASFPRAAGANVLTF.

DNA of the CDR3: TGTGCCAGCAGTCTTTGGGATCCGGGATCCGGGGCTTTCTTT. It translates to CASSLWDPGSGAFF. The chain links TRBV6-6 to TRBJ1-1; no clear D gene. The CDR3 consists of 14 residues. Germline V CDR1 and CDR2: MNHNY, SVGAGI (reference sequence). The germline V and J ends were trimmed by 5 bases and 11 bases, with 21 bases remaining between them.

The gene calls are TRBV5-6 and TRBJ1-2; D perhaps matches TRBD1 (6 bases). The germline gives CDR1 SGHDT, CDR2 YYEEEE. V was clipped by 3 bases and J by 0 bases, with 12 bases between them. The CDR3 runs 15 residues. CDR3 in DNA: TGTGCCAGCAGCTGGGGGGCCGGGTCTAACTATGGCTACACCTTC. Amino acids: CASSWGAGSNYGYTF.

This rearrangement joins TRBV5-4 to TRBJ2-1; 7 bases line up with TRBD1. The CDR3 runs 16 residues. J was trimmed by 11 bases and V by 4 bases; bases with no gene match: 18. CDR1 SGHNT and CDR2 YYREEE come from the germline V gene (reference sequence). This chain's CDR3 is CASSPPGQAPFEQQFF. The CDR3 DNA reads TGTGCCAGCAGCCCTCCCGGACAGGCCCCGTTTGAGCAGCAGTTCTTC.